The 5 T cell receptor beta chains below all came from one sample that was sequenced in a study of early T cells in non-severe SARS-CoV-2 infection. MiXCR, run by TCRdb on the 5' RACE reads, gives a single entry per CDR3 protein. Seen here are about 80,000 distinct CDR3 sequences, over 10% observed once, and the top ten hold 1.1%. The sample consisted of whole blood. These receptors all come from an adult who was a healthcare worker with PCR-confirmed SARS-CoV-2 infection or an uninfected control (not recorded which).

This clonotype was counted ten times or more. Written as DNA, the CDR3 is TGTGCCAGCAGTGCCGGGACTAGCGGGAGATTTCCCGGGGAGCTGTTTTTT. It specifies CASSAGTSGRFPGELFF. This chain joins TRBV7-9 and TRBJ2-2; 14 bases fit TRBD2. The CDR3 consists of 17 residues. The germline V gene encodes CDR1 SEHNR and CDR2 FQNEAQ (reference sequence). The V segment lost 6 bases and the J segment 6 bases; nucleotides outside the gene matches: 9.

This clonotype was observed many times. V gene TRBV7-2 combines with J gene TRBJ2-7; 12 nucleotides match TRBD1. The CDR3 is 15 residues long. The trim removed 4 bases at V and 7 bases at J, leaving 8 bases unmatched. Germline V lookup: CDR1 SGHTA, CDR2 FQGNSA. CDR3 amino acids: CASSSGGTGGLEQYF. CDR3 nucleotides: TGTGCCAGCAGCTCAGGCGGGACAGGGGGCCTTGAGCAGTACTTC.

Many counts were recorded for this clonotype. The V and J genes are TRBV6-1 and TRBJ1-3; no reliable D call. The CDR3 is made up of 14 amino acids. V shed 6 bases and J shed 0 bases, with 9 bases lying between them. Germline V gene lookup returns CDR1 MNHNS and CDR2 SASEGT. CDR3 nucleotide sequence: TGTGCCAGCAGCGCAGGCAACTCTGGAAACACCATATATTTT. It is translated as CASSAGNSGNTIYF.

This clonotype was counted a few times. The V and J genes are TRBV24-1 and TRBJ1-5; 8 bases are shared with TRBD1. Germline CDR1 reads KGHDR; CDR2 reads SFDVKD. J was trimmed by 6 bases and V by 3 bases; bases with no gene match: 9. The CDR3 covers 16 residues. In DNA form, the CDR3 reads TGTGCCACCAGTGATAGTGGGACAGGCATTCGTCAGCCCCAGCATTTT. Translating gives CATSDSGTGIRQPQHF.

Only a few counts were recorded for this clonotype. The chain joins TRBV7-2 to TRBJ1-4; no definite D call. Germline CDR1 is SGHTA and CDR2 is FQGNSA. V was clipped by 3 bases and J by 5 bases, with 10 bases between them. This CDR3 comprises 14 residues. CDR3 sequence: CASSLEGSNEKLFF. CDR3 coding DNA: TGTGCCAGCAGCTTGGAGGGTTCCAATGAAAAACTGTTTTTT.